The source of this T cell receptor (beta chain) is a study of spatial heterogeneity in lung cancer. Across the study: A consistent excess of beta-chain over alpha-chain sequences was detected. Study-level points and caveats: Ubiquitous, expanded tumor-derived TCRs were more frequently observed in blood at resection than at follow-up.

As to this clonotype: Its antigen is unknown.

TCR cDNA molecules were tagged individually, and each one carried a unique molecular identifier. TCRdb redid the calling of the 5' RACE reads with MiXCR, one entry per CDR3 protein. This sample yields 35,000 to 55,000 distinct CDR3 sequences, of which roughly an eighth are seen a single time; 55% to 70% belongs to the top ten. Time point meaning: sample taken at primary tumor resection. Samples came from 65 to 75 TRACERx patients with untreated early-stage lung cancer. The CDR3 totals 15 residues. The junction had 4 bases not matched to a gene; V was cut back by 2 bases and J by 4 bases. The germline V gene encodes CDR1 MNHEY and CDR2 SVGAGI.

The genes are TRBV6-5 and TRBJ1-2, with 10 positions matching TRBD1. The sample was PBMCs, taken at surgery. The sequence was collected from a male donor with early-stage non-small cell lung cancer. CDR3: CASSYTTGGVYGYTF. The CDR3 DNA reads TGTGCCAGCAGTTACACGACAGGGGGCGTCTATGGCTACACCTTC.